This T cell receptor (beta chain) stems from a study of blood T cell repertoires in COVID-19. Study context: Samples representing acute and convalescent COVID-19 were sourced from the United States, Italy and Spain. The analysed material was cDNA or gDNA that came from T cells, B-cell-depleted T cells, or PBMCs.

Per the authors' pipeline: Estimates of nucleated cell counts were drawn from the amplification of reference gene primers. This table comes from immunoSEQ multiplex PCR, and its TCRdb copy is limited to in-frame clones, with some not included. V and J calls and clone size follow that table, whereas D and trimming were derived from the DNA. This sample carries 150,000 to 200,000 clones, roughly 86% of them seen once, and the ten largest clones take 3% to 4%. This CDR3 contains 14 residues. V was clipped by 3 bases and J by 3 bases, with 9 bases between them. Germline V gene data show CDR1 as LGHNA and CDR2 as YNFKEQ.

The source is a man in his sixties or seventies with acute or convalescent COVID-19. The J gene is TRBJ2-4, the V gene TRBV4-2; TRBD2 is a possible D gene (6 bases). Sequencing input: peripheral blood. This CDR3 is CASSHPGDKNIQYF. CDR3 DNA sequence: TGTGCCAGCAGCCACCCGGGAGACAAAAACATTCAGTACTTC.